This T cell receptor beta chain was captured by sequencing in a study of radiotherapy plus CTLA-4 blockade in lung cancer. Study details: Objective response was observed in more than 15% of patients, and disease control in roughly 31%.

CDR1 SGHNT and CDR2 YENEEA come from the germline V gene. This CDR3 has 17 residues. V shed 4 bases and J 4 bases; nucleotides not matched to a gene: 12. Broader study findings: It was early blood T cell clone dynamics, with interferon-beta, that reportedly best predicted response. After radiotherapy and ipilimumab, tumor-derived clones expanded in peripheral blood.

Receiving focal radiation plus CTLA-4 blockade with ipilimumab were patients who had chemo-refractory metastatic non-small-cell lung cancer. Clones were sequenced by immunoSEQ multiplex PCR, and TCRdb holds only the in-frame ones, with some missing. The profile shows some 67,000 clones, 65% to 85% of them singletons. Note on this clone: Its antigen remains unidentified.

The chain is built from TRBV11-3 and TRBJ2-2; TRBD1 aligns across 7 bases. This TCR derives from a human donor with non-small cell lung cancer whose response to radiotherapy plus ipilimumab could not be evaluated. Some clones in this sample may be carry-over from other donors' samples. The input for sequencing was peripheral blood, taken from a patient treated with radiotherapy plus ipilimumab. CDR3 amino acids: CASSSRIRDRSTGELFF. CDR3 DNA: TGTGCCAGCAGCTCTCGTATCCGGGACAGAAGCACCGGGGAGCTGTTTTTT.